Listed below are T cell receptor beta chains from one sample, sequenced in a study of blood T cells in healthy people across ages. TCRdb re-analysed the 5' RACE reads in MiXCR, keeping a single row per CDR3 protein. The sample includes hundreds of thousands of distinct CDR3 sequences, around 48% of them seen just once. The specimen sequenced was blood. The receptors originated from a woman aged 55-70 years in good health. CDR3s leave out the opening cysteine and the closing phenylalanine or tryptophan. Fields, in order: J gene, V gene, CDR3 protein.

TRBJ2-1 TRBV5-1 ASSPTLPSYDEQF
TRBJ2-1 TRBV7-2 ASSPRDDSYNEQF
TRBJ2-4 TRBV3-1 ASSQVRGIQY
TRBJ2-3 TRBV9 ASSISALADTQY
TRBJ1-5 TRBV6-1 ASSRWQGDDQPQH
TRBJ2-5 TRBV5-5 ASSSRSLETQY
TRBJ2-2 TRBV12-3/TRBV12-4 ASSLPRPGAGELF
TRBJ1-5 TRBV4-3 ASSQEEGQPQH
TRBJ2-4 TRBV4-3 ASSQDPTGTTLAKNIQY
TRBJ2-1 TRBV3-1 ASSQDRKRSSYNEQF
TRBJ2-7 TRBV29-1 SVLQGEETKY
TRBJ2-3 TRBV4-3 ASSQVSGADTQY
TRBJ2-7 TRBV20-1 SARVADGRAYYEQY
TRBJ2-7 TRBV7-8 ASGGRAYKQY
TRBJ2-5 TRBV28 ASSVLSETQY
TRBJ1-4 TRBV15 ATSRVGQANEKLF
TRBJ1-1 TRBV29-1 SVPPGNTEAF
TRBJ2-7 TRBV20-1 SARPPTSGYYEQY
TRBJ2-1 TRBV2 ASRVDSGSSEQF
TRBJ2-1 TRBV7-2 ASSLEGETYNEQF
- TRBV4-3 ASSQDTSGGFYEQY
TRBJ2-5 TRBV12-3/TRBV12-4 ASDSLMAGQNNEQY
TRBJ2-7 TRBV20-1 SASQTDAEQY
TRBJ1-6 TRBV3-1 ASSQDLGVLH
TRBJ1-2 TRBV27 ASSLLGNNYGYT
TRBJ2-7 TRBV10-3 AISGPGTSDSYEQY
TRBJ1-3 TRBV10-3 AIRSSSIYSGNTIY
TRBJ2-7 TRBV7-6 ASSLGDTPREQY
TRBJ2-2 TRBV7-2 ASSFVTSGPGELF
TRBJ2-3 TRBV7-2 ASSLRGGTDTQY
TRBJ2-7 TRBV3-1 ASSQWLAGMPYEQY
TRBJ1-2 TRBV27 ASSLEAGQGYGYT
TRBJ2-3 TRBV10-3 AITPGGTDTQY
TRBJ2-3 TRBV20-1 SAREQIASTDTQY
TRBJ2-3 TRBV4-2 ASSQGRTDTQY
TRBJ2-2 TRBV18 ASSQQSGFTGELF
TRBJ2-5 TRBV28 ASRGSYNEQY
TRBJ1-2 TRBV5-8 ASTNTPYGYT
TRBJ2-5 TRBV20-1 SARRTGGLAGIQETQY
TRBJ2-1 TRBV7-9 ASSPGTSGPEQF
TRBJ2-7 TRBV5-6 ASSFLGDEQY
TRBJ2-1 TRBV3-1 ASSGGRGISSYNEQF
TRBJ2-1 TRBV19 AASDREHEQF
TRBJ2-7 TRBV7-2 ASRGGREGGCRQY
TRBJ2-1 TRBV9 ASSPQPSSYNEQF
TRBJ1-2 TRBV9 ASSVVEGAVDYGYT